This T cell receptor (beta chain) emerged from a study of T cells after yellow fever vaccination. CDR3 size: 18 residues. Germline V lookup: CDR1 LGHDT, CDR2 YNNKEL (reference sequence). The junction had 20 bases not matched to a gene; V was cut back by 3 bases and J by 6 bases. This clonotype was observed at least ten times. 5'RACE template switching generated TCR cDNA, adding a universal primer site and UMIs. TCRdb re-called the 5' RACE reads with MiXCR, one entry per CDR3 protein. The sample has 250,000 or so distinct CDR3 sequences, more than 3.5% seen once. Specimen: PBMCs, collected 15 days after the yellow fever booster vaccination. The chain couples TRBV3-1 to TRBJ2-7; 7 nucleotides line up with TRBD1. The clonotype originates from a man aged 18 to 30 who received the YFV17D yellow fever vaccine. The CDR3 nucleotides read TGTGCCAGCAGCCAGGGCCGGGACAGATGCCTTTATAGGTGCGAGCAGTACGTC. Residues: CASSQGRDRCLYRCEQYV.